The source of this T cell receptor beta chain is a study of blood T cell repertoires in COVID-19 (dated by TCRdb to 2019 to 2021). A note on the overall study: Samples covering the acute and convalescent phases of COVID-19 were provided by collaborators in the United States, Italy and Spain. The material from the prospective study consisted of cDNA or gDNA derived from T cells, B-cell-depleted T cells, or PBMCs. The dataset comprised deeply sampled blood TCRbeta repertoires from subjects exposed to, actively infected with, or recovered from COVID-19. The repertoires were released in a freely available public database intended as a resource for research on the immune response to SARS-CoV-2. Samples came from the ongoing ImmuneRACE study (first 160 participants) plus 1,254 subjects from 6 global collaborators. Nearly every sample came with metadata listing a de-identified subject ID, COVID-19 status, age in years and sex. Where HLA class I and class II types were available, the types were taken from metadata supplied by the sample provider, not from assay-based typing.

Whole blood was collected in K2EDTA tubes by collaborating institutions according to the institutions' own protocols. For TCRbeta analysis, collaborator samples were shipped as frozen whole blood, as isolated PBMCs, or as DNA extracted from either sample type. Unmatched junction bases come to 13, with V trimmed by 5 bases and J by 6 bases. The CDR1 and CDR2 encoded by the germline V gene are SGHAT and FQNNGV. From cysteine to phenylalanine, the CDR3 is 16 amino acids long. Just CDR3 DNA is preserved here, 48 bases in frame from base 1. Concerning this clone: No cognate antigen has been identified for it. Base qualities are missing; no much larger clone stands one base away.

General findings and caveats noted by the study authors: The quantity of clinical and demographic metadata differed by source and by participant and was supplied without curation.

TCRbeta CDR3 regions were amplified from genomic DNA using the immunoSEQ Assay, a bias-controlled multiplex PCR. In the paper's pipeline: The number of nucleated cells in each sample was estimated from the amplification of reference gene primers within the assay. To quantify the absolute abundance of each unique TCRbeta CDR3 rearrangement, sequence reads were collapsed and filtered. For each sample, productive Simpson clonality was calculated as the square root of Simpson's diversity index over productive rearrangements. The clones in this table, taken by TCRdb from immuneACCESS, are in-frame only. Not every clone is retained; where verified, under half of the shortfall comes from an unresolved V gene, and the cause of the rest is unknown. The D gene and trimming were derived from the DNA, and the V and J assignments and clone size from that table. Within this sample are under 50,000 clones, with approximately 88% of them counted one time only. The leading ten clones occupy 1% to 1.5% of the sample.

This TCR derives from a woman between 35 and 50 years old with acute or convalescent COVID-19. This receptor chain uses TRBV11-2 and TRBJ2-3; TRBD1 aligns with 8 central bases. The sequencing sample was made of peripheral blood. In nucleotides, the sequence is TGTGCCAGCAGCACCACGACAGGGGCATGGTCGGATACGCAGTATTTT. Its protein is CASSTTTGAWSDTQYF.